This T cell receptor (beta chain) was captured by sequencing in a study of T cells in Graves' hyperthyroidism and ophthalmopathy. The V gene's germline CDR1 is SEHNR and CDR2 FQNEAQ (reference sequence). The CDR3 is made up of 15 amino acids. Between the trimmed V and J ends, which lost 2 bases and 5 bases, there was a span of 15 bases. TCR beta CDR3 regions were amplified from RNA. First-round RT-PCR with HTBI primers amplified the TCR CDR3 region. TCRdb itself ran the multiplex PCR reads through MiXCR, one entry per CDR3 protein. This sample yields 300,000 to 450,000 distinct CDR3 sequences, of which 15% to 19% are seen a single time; roughly 26% belongs to the top ten. This clonotype was seen at least ten times.

Sequencing was done on a sample of blood. The receptor was isolated from a woman aged 18-29 years with Graves' hyperthyroidism that later progressed to Graves' ophthalmopathy. The V call is TRBV7-9, the J call TRBJ2-5; D may correspond to TRBD1 or TRBD2 (6 bases each). CDR3 in amino acids: CASSLIEGGLETQYF. The CDR3 nucleotides read TGTGCCAGCAGCTTAATTGAAGGGGGGCTGGAGACCCAGTACTTC.